This TCR beta chain comes out of a study of CD8+ T cells in alopecia areata. Study results and limitations: Scalp clonality and expanded CD8+ clones among the top 100 showed significant decreases with tofacitinib. Many expanded lesional clones persisted in scalp and blood during tofacitinib treatment. The study found higher clonality in lesional than normal scalp, especially in alopecia totalis/universalis.

Noted treatment: oral pan-JAK inhibitor, 5-10 mg twice daily. As part of sample collection, lesional scalp punch biopsies and peripheral blood were taken from alopecia areata patients. This clone was seen more than once but under ten times. Its antigen is not known. The sequencing template was cDNA reverse transcribed from extracted RNA. Assay: immunoSEQ multiplex PCR; the TCRdb copy retains only in-frame clones and omits some. This sample carries hundreds of thousands of clones, about 62% of them seen once, and the ten largest clones take around 0.92%. With 2 bases clipped from V and 6 bases from J, the junction kept 11 bases outside the gene matches. CDR3 length equals 17 residues. CDR1 and CDR2 from the germline V gene are SGHNT and YYREEE (reference sequence).

Sequencing was performed on CD4+ T cells sorted from blood, taken around week 53, from a patient treated with tofacitinib. The J gene is TRBJ2-3, the V gene TRBV5-4, with 11 positions matching TRBD2. The sequence was obtained from a human donor with alopecia areata. In nucleotides, the CDR3 is TGTGCCAGCAGCTTCCCTACTAGCGGGGGCCCTCGGGATACGCAGTATTTT. Its protein is CASSFPTSGGPRDTQYF.